The source of this T cell receptor (beta chain) is a study of blood T cell repertoires in COVID-19 (dated by TCRdb to 2020 to 2021). In terms of the full investigation: Collaborator samples came from the United States, Italy and Spain and covered acute and convalescent phases of COVID-19. Where available, HLA class I and class II types were taken from metadata supplied by the sample provider and were not determined by assay-based typing. Samples were obtained from the ongoing ImmuneRACE study (first 160 participants) and from some 1,300 subjects provided by 6 global collaborators. Deeply sampled blood TCRbeta repertoires from subjects exposed to, actively infected with, or recovered from COVID-19 were included in the dataset. The sample metadata nearly always contained a de-identified subject ID, COVID-19 status, age in years and sex. The repertoires were released in a freely available public database meant as a resource for research on the immune response to SARS-CoV-2. The material from the prospective study consisted of cDNA or gDNA derived from T cells, B-cell-depleted T cells, or PBMCs. The full study reports these points: How much clinical and demographic metadata was included differed by source and by participant, and the metadata was provided uncurated.

Trimming costs V 5 bases and J 0 bases, and their ends lie 10 bases apart. The CDR1 and CDR2 encoded by the germline V gene are SGHVS and FQNEAQ. The CDR3 has 14 amino acids, counting the end cysteine and phenylalanine. Only the CDR3 region is kept as DNA, spanning 42 bases read in frame from base 1. The immunoSEQ Assay, a bias-controlled multiplex PCR, was used to amplify TCRbeta CDR3 regions from genomic DNA. The authors' analysis ran thus. The number of nucleated cells in each sample was estimated from the amplification of reference gene primers within the assay. Sequence reads were collapsed and filtered to measure the absolute abundance of every unique TCRbeta CDR3 rearrangement. For each sample, productive Simpson clonality was calculated as the square root of Simpson's diversity index over productive rearrangements. Drawn from immuneACCESS, this table holds only the in-frame rearrangements with V and J called that TCRdb kept. Clones are partly lost; checked studies trace under half to an unresolved V gene and leave the rest unexplained. The V and J calls and clone size are taken from that table; D and trimming were inferred from the DNA. Recorded for this sample are roughly 150,000 clones; approximately 85% of them occurred a single time. The ten largest clones add up to about 6.9% of the sample.

One collaborating source in Seattle enrolled patients while the patients were actively infected and followed the patients over time throughout the course of disease. Each collaborating institution followed its own protocols to collect whole blood in K2EDTA tubes. For TCRbeta analysis, collaborators shipped samples as frozen whole blood, isolated PBMCs, or DNA extracted from either of those sample types. This clone was observed once. Its antigen specificity is not known. It has no much larger one-base neighbor in the sample; base qualities were not kept. The rearranged segments are TRBV7-8 and TRBJ1-1, with the D gene call left open. This clonotype was sampled from a man older than 75 with COVID-19, enrolled during active disease. Sequencing was carried out using peripheral blood. The sequenced DNA: TGTGCCAGCAGCGCAAGGACTCTGAACACTGAAGCTTTCTTT. Its coded protein is CASSARTLNTEAFF.